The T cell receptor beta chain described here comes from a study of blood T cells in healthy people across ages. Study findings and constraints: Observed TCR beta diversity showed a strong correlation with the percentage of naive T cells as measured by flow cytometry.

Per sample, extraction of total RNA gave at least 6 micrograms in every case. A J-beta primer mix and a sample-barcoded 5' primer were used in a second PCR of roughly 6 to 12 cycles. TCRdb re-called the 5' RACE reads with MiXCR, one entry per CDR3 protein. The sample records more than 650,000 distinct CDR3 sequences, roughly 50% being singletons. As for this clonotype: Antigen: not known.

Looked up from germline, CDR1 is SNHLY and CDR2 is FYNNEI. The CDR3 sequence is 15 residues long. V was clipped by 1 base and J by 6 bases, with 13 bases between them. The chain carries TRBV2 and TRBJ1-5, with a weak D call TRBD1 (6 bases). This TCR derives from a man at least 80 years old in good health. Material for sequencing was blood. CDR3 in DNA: TGTGCCAGCAGTGAAGGGCAGGGGACGGGTCAGCCCCAGCATTTT. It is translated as CASSEGQGTGQPQHF.